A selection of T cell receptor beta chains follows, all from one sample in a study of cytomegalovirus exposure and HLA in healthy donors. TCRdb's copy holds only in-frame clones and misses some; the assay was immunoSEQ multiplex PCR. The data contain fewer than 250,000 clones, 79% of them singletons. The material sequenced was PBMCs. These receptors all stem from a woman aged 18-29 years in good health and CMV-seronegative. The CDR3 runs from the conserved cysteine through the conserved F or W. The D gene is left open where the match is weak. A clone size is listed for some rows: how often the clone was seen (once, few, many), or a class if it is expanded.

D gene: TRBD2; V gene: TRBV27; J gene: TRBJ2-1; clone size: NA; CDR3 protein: CASSLAGNLNNEQFF; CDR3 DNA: TGTGCCAGCAGTCTAGCGGGGAATTTGAACAATGAGCAGTTCTTC
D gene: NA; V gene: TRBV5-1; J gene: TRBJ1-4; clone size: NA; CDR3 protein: CASSYGLGTNEKLFF; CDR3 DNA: TGCGCCAGCAGCTACGGACTTGGGACTAATGAAAAACTGTTTTTT
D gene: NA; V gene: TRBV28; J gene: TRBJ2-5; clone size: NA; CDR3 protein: CASTIQETQYF; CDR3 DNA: TGTGCCAGCACCATCCAAGAGACCCAGTACTTC
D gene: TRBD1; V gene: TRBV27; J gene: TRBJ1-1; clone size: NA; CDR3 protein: CASQTGATEAFF; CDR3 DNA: TGTGCCAGCCAGACAGGGGCCACTGAAGCTTTCTTT
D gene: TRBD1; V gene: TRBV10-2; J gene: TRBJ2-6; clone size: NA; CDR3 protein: CASSGGDRQWGVLTF; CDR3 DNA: TGCGCCAGCAGTGGGGGGGACAGGCAATGGGGCGTCCTGACTTTC
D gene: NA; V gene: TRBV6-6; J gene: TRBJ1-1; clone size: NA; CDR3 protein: CASSLMWGLGTEAFF; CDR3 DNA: TGTGCCAGCAGCCTCATGTGGGGCCTAGGTACTGAAGCTTTCTTT
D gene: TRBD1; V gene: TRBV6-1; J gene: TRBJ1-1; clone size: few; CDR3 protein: CASSSRQGAGTEAFF; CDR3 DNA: TGTGCCAGCAGTTCCCGACAGGGGGCGGGCACTGAAGCTTTCTTT
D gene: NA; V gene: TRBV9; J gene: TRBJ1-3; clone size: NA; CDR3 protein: CASSVDSRRDTIYF; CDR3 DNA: TGTGCCAGCAGCGTGGACAGCCGGAGAGACACCATATATTTT
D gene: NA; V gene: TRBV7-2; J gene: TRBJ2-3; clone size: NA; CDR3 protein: CASSFSGVSTDTQYF; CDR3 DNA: TGTGCCAGCAGCTTTAGCGGTGTGAGCACAGATACGCAGTATTTT
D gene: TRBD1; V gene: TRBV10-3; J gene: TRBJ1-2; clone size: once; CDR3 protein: CAISRDREYGYTF; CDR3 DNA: TGTGCCATCAGTCGGGACAGGGAATATGGCTACACCTTC
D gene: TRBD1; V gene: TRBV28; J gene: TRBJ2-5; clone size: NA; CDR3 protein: CASSNTGELETQYF; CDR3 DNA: TGTGCCAGCAGCAACACAGGGGAATTGGAGACCCAGTACTTC
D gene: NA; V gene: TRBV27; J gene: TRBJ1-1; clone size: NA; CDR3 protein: CASTRGGLNTEAFF; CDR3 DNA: TGTGCCAGCACGAGGGGAGGGTTGAACACTGAAGCTTTCTTT
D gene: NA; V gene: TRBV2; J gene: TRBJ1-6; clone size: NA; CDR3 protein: CASSENRGNSPLHF; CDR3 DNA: TGTGCCAGCAGTGAAAACCGGGGTAATTCACCCCTCCACTTT
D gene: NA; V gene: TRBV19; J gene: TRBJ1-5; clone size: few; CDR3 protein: CASSIGRGLGPQHF; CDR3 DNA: TGTGCCAGTAGTATAGGGAGAGGGTTAGGGCCCCAGCATTTT
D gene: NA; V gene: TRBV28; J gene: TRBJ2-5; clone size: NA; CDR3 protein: CASSPPTGGFGDLLKETQYF; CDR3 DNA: TGTGCCAGCAGCCCCCCTACTGGTGGATTCGGAGATCTCTTAAAAGAGACCCAGTACTTC
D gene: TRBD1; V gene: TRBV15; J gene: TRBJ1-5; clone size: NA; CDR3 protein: CATTQTGGWQPQHF; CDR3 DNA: TGTGCCACCACCCAGACAGGGGGCTGGCAGCCCCAGCATTTT
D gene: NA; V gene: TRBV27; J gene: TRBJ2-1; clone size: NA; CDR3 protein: CATGGGYSYNEQFF; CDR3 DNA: TGTGCCACCGGAGGCGGTTACTCCTACAATGAGCAGTTCTTC
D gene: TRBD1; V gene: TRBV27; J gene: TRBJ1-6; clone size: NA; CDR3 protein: CASSLVGTGLHSPLHF; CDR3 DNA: TGTGCCAGCAGTTTAGTCGGGACAGGGCTCCATTCACCCCTCCACTTT
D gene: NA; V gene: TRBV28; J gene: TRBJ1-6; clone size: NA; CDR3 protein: CAIQTGGVHSPLHF; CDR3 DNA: TGTGCCATCCAGACGGGGGGCGTCCATTCACCCCTCCACTTT
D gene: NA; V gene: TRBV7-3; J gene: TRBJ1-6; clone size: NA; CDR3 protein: CASSLTGVKSPLHF; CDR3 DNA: TGTGCCAGCAGCTTAACAGGGGTAAAATCACCCCTCCACTTT
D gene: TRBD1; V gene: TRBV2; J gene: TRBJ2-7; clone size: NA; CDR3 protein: CASSEATGQAYEQYF; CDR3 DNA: TGTGCCAGCAGTGAAGCGACAGGGCAGGCCTACGAGCAGTACTTC
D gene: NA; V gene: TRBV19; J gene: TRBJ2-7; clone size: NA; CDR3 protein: CASSISGFSYEQYF; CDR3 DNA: TGTGCCAGTAGTATCAGCGGGTTCTCCTACGAGCAGTACTTC
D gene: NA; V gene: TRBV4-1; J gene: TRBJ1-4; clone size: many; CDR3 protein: CASSPGQRGEKLFF; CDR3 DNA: TGCGCCAGCAGCCCCGGACAGAGGGGTGAAAAACTGTTTTTT
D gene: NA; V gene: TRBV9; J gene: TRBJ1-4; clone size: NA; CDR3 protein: CPPREKLFF; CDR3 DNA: TGTCCCCCTCGTGAAAAACTGTTTTTT
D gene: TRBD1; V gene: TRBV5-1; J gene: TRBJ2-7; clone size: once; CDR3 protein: CASSPGQGPYEQYF; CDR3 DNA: TGCGCCAGCAGCCCGGGACAGGGTCCCTACGAGCAGTACTTC
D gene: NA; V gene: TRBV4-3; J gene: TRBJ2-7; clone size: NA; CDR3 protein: CASSQDLGDSSYEQYF; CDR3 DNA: TGCGCCAGCAGCCAAGACTTGGGCGACAGCTCCTACGAGCAGTACTTC
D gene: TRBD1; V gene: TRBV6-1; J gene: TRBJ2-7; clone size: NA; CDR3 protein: CASSEAQGTGGLYEQYF; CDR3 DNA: TGTGCCAGCAGTGAAGCGCAAGGGACAGGGGGCCTTTACGAGCAGTACTTC